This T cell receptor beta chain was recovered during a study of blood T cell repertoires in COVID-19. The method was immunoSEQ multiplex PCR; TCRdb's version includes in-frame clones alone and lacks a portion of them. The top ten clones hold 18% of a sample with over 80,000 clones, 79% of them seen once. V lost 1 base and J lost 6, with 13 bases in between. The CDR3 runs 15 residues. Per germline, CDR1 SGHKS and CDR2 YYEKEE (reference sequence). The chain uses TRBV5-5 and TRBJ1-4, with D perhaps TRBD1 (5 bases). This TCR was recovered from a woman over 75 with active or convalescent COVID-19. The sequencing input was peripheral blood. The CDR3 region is CASSLFGAGDEKLFF. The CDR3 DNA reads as TGTGCCAGCAGCTTGTTTGGGGCCGGCGATGAAAAACTGTTTTTT.